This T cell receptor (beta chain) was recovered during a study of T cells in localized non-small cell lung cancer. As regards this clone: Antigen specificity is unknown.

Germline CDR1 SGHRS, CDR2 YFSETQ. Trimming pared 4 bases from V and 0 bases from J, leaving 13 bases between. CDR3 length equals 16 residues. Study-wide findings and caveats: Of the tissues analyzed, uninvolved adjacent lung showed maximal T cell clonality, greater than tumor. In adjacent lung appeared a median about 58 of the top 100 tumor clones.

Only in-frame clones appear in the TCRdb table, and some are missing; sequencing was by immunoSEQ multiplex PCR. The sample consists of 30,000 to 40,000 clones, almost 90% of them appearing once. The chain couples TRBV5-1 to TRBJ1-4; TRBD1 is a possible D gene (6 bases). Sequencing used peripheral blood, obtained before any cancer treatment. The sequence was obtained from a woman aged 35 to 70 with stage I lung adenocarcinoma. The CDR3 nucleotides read TGCGCCAGCAGCCCGGGAGGGGGTGCAACTAATGAAAAACTGTTTTTT. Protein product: CASSPGGGATNEKLFF.